This T cell receptor (gamma chain) was identified during a study of Vδ1+ human thymocytes. This CDR3 spans 14 amino acids. The germline V gene has CDR1 GITISATS and CDR2 ISYDGTV (reference sequence). The trim removed 1 base at V and 4 bases at J, leaving 7 bases unmatched. RNA was extracted from the cells and then reverse transcribed. Multiplex PCR used pooled V-gene forward primers and a constant-region reverse primer to amplify CDR3s. TCRdb redid the clone calls on the multiplex PCR reads with CATT. The sample has tens of thousands of gamma-chain clones; around 21% are singletons. This clone was observed a handful of times. Its antigen is still unknown. Study-wide points: Thymic TRG and TRD repertoires appeared highly polyclonal, with Gaussian CDR3 length distributions.

This TCR was sampled from a girl in the first two years of life who had congenital heart surgery. The chain employs TRGV9 and TRGJ1 or TRGJ2. Sequencing used Vdelta1+ gamma-delta thymocytes from the thymus. Subset described: FACS-sorted CD3+ TCRalphabeta- TCRVdelta1+ TCRVdelta2- thymocytes. CDR3 amino acids: CALWEVSAYYKKLF. The CDR3 DNA is TGTGCCTTGTGGGAGGTATCCGCGTATTATAAGAAACTCTTT.